This passage covers 10 T cell receptor beta chains from one sample sequenced in a study of cytomegalovirus exposure and HLA in healthy donors. Sequencing was performed with immunoSEQ multiplex PCR; in TCRdb, only in-frame clones are kept and a portion is missing. This table holds approximately 230,000 clones, about 90% found once. Sequencing used PBMCs. The receptors stem from a man aged 18 to 35 in good health and CMV-seropositive.

The chain has TRBV6-1 and TRBJ1-2; D remains unclear. The V end lost 6 bases, the J end lost 6 bases, and 20 bases lay between the germline ends. Germline values: CDR1 MNHNS, CDR2 SASEGT. The length of the CDR3 is 15 residues. The chain's CDR3 is CASSPAFRIHDGYTF. DNA of the CDR3: TGTGCCAGCAGCCCCGCTTTTAGGATTCACGATGGCTACACCTTC.

V and J are TRBV4-1 and TRBJ2-3; the D gene is possibly TRBD2 (6 bases). Germline CDR1 reads MGHRA; CDR2 reads YSYEKL. The CDR3 is 16 residues long. The V and J ends lost 2 bases and 2 bases respectively, with 14 bases between them. The CDR3 loop reads CASSQNEGGITDTQYF. Written as DNA, the CDR3 is TGCGCCAGCAGCCAAAACGAAGGAGGGATCACAGATACGCAGTATTTT.

This clone has only one observation. The genes are TRBV19 and TRBJ2-5, with TRBD2 identical over 9 bases. Germline-derived CDR1 and CDR2 are LNHDA and SQIVND (reference sequence). This CDR3 contains 17 residues. The ends lost 5 bases at V and 3 bases at J; junction bases unmatched: 13. This CDR3 reads CASSVGRGRAGKETQYF. CDR3 nucleotide sequence: TGTGCCAGTAGTGTCGGGCGCGGGAGGGCCGGAAAAGAGACCCAGTACTTC.

The rearrangement uses TRBV11-1 and TRBJ2-2, with a possible D match to TRBD1 (6 bases). CDR1 is SGHAT, CDR2 FQDESV, per germline (reference sequence). Trimming cost V 6 bases and J 4 bases, with 6 bases left between them. This CDR3 region has 12 residues. CDR3 bases: TGTGCCAGCAGACAGGGCACCGGGGAGCTGTTTTTT. Encoded protein: CASRQGTGELFF.

The V and J genes are TRBV4-3 and TRBJ1-1; no clear D gene. There are 15 residues in the CDR3. Germline loops: CDR1 LGHNA, CDR2 YSLEER. Trimming took 0 bases from V and 1 from J, leaving 9 bases between them. The CDR3 DNA reads as TGCGCCAGCAGCCAAGAAACCGCTACGAACACTGAAGCTTTCTTT. Amino acid sequence: CASSQETATNTEAFF.

This clone has just one count. The chain is built from TRBV29-1 and TRBJ2-1; the match to TRBD2 covers 14 bases. From germline, CDR1 is SQVTM and CDR2 ANQGSEA. Trimming removed 4 bases from V and 10 bases from J; junction bases left unmatched: 9. This CDR3 is built from 15 residues. The CDR3 DNA follows: TGCAGCGTTGGAGATCGGGGACTAGCGGGAGAGGAGCAGTTCTTC. As protein: CSVGDRGLAGEEQFF.

Here the CDR3 DNA reads TGCAGCGGGGGGCAGTCCTTGAACTCTGGAAACACCATATATTTT. Protein product: CSGGQSLNSGNTIYF. V gene TRBV29-1 combines with J gene TRBJ1-3; TRBD1 is a possible D gene (6 bases). Per germline, CDR1 SQVTM and CDR2 ANQGSEA. This CDR3 has 15 residues. Trimming took off 7 bases at V and 0 bases at J, with 16 bases between the two ends.

In this sample, this clone turned up once. V is TRBV6-1 and J is TRBJ1-3; a weak D match, TRBD1 (5 bases). The CDR3 is 17 amino acids. Trimming cost V 2 bases and J 0 bases, with 14 bases left between them. Germline assignment: CDR1 MNHNS and CDR2 SASEGT. CDR3: CASSERRGISSGNTIYF. CDR3 sequence (DNA): TGTGCCAGCAGTGAACGGAGGGGAATCAGCTCTGGAAACACCATATATTTT.

The chain uses TRBV5-4 and TRBJ2-5, with D possibly TRBD1 on 5 matching bases. V was pared by 0 bases and J by 5 bases, with 11 bases between. There are 14 residues in the CDR3. Germline V lookup: CDR1 SGHNT, CDR2 YYREEE (reference sequence). The CDR3, as DNA: TGTGCCAGCAGCTTGGGTGGGAAGGGGGAGACCCAGTACTTC. It translates to CASSLGGKGETQYF. Variable domain in full (rest from reference TRBV5-4 and TRBJ2-5): ETGVTQSPTHLIKTRGQQVTLRCSSQSGHNTVSWYQQALGQGPQFIFQYYREEENGRGNFPPRFSGLQFPNYSSELNVNALELDDSALYLCASSLGGKGETQYFGPGTRLLVL.

The chain employs TRBV25-1 and TRBJ2-7; D gene ambiguous. CDR3 length equals 16 residues. Trimming removed 4 bases from V and 0 bases from J, with 16 bases in between. The germline gives CDR1 MGHDK, CDR2 SYGVNS. CDR3 in amino acids: CASSGLRERGSYEQYF. The CDR3 coding sequence is TGTGCCAGCAGTGGGTTAAGGGAAAGAGGCTCCTACGAGCAGTACTTC.